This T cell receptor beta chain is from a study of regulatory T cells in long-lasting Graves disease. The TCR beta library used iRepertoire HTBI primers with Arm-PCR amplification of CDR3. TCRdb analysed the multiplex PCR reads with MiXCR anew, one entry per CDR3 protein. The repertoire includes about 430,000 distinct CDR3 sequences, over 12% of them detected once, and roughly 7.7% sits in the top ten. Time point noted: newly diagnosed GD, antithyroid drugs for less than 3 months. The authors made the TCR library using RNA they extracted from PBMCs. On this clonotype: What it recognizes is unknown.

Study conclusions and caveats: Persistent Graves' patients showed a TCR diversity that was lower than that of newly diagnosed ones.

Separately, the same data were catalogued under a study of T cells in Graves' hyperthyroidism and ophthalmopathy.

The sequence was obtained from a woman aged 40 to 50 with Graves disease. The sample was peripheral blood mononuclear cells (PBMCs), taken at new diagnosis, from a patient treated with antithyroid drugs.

CDR3 region: CSVETLPREGPGNEQFF. The CDR3 coding sequence is TGCAGCGTTGAAACCTTGCCCCGGGAGGGCCCAGGGAATGAGCAGTTCTTC. The chain employs TRBV29-1 and TRBJ2-1, with TRBD2 identical over 8 bases. Unmatched junction bases numbered 16, after V lost 2 bases and J lost 7 bases. The CDR3 consists of 17 residues. Germline lookup yields CDR1 SQVTM and CDR2 ANQGSEA.